The rows below give T cell receptor beta chains drawn from one sample of a study of T cells in Graves' hyperthyroidism and ophthalmopathy. TCRdb analysed the multiplex PCR reads with MiXCR anew, one entry per CDR3 protein. The table lists hundreds of thousands of distinct CDR3 sequences, approximately 14% of them singletons. The sequenced material came from blood. The receptors shown here come from a woman aged 30 to 39 with Graves' hyperthyroidism. CDR3s leave out the opening cysteine and the closing phenylalanine or tryptophan. The size of a clone is reported for some rows only, either as once, few or many, or as a class for expanded clones.

clone size: few
V gene: TRBV6-5
J gene: TRBJ2-5
CDR3 protein: ASSYSKPLWGTQY

clone size: few
V gene: TRBV9
J gene: TRBJ1-5
CDR3 protein: ASSVLGESPQH

clone size: many
V gene: TRBV3-1
J gene: TRBJ2-3
CDR3 protein: ASSVRTSGMGADTQY

clone size: NA
V gene: TRBV7-9
J gene: TRBJ2-1
CDR3 protein: ASTAGSYHNEQF

clone size: NA
V gene: TRBV7-8
J gene: TRBJ2-3
CDR3 protein: ASSSYSGNTQY

clone size: NA
V gene: TRBV6-1
J gene: TRBJ1-2
CDR3 protein: ASSHIQGVFYGYT

clone size: NA
V gene: TRBV29-1
J gene: TRBJ1-1
CDR3 protein: SGQGSTEAF

clone size: NA
V gene: TRBV9
J gene: TRBJ1-2
CDR3 protein: ASSVDGQGGDGYT

clone size: NA
V gene: TRBV7-8
J gene: TRBJ2-6
CDR3 protein: ASGLATGGLSAGANVLT

clone size: once
V gene: TRBV7-9
J gene: TRBJ2-1
CDR3 protein: ASRLVVNEQF

clone size: many
V gene: TRBV30
J gene: TRBJ2-6
CDR3 protein: AWSVGGSVSGANVLT

clone size: many
V gene: TRBV13
J gene: TRBJ2-7
CDR3 protein: ASTDGGHEQY

clone size: once
V gene: TRBV11-2
J gene: TRBJ2-3
CDR3 protein: ASSLVGGSTDTQR

clone size: few
V gene: TRBV5-1
J gene: TRBJ2-2
CDR3 protein: ASSYSGRAGGELF

clone size: many
V gene: TRBV7-2
J gene: TRBJ2-3
CDR3 protein: ASSLVGSTRGFTDTQY

clone size: many
V gene: TRBV6-1
J gene: TRBJ1-2
CDR3 protein: ASSTGGLADGYT

clone size: many
V gene: TRBV12-3/TRBV12-4
J gene: TRBJ2-1
CDR3 protein: ASRLGTYNEQF

clone size: many
V gene: TRBV12-3/TRBV12-4
J gene: TRBJ2-7
CDR3 protein: ASSLQGGSYHEQY

clone size: NA
V gene: TRBV10-3
J gene: TRBJ1-5
CDR3 protein: AIGSAGPGGSNQPQH

clone size: NA
V gene: TRBV4-2
J gene: TRBJ1-6
CDR3 protein: ASSQEGPGSGPIPLH

clone size: few
V gene: TRBV6-1
J gene: TRBJ2-7
CDR3 protein: ASSVQQY

clone size: few
V gene: TRBV11-3
J gene: TRBJ2-1
CDR3 protein: ASSPRSSGAWNEQF

clone size: NA
V gene: TRBV28
J gene: TRBJ2-5
CDR3 protein: ASIASGRAGETQY

clone size: few
V gene: TRBV6-2/TRBV6-3
J gene: TRBJ2-4
CDR3 protein: ASSYDSLQNIQY

clone size: NA
V gene: TRBV7-9
J gene: TRBJ2-5
CDR3 protein: ASSLFPRETTQY

clone size: few
V gene: TRBV15
J gene: TRBJ2-7
CDR3 protein: ATGEGGREQY

clone size: NA
V gene: TRBV10-3
J gene: TRBJ2-7
CDR3 protein: AISESSGLAAGEQY

clone size: many
V gene: TRBV24-1
J gene: TRBJ2-5
CDR3 protein: ATSDPRLGPSQETQY

clone size: many
V gene: TRBV2
J gene: TRBJ1-5
CDR3 protein: ASGTTDQPQH

clone size: many
V gene: TRBV20-1
J gene: TRBJ2-3
CDR3 protein: SARGTGTSGIPDTQY

clone size: many
V gene: TRBV7-2
J gene: TRBJ2-7
CDR3 protein: ASSLRTDGGKQY

clone size: few
V gene: TRBV20-1
J gene: TRBJ2-2
CDR3 protein: SARAGGGATAGELF

clone size: many
V gene: TRBV7-3
J gene: TRBJ2-3
CDR3 protein: ASSRRGSSTDTQY

clone size: NA
V gene: TRBV18
J gene: TRBJ2-2
CDR3 protein: ASSPTGQAGAGELF

clone size: NA
V gene: TRBV28
J gene: TRBJ2-7
CDR3 protein: ASSFNTNYEQY

clone size: many
V gene: TRBV7-2
J gene: TRBJ2-3
CDR3 protein: ASSFGTSGNSDTQY

clone size: many
V gene: TRBV19
J gene: TRBJ2-1
CDR3 protein: ASSIAGRPSYNEQF

clone size: many
V gene: TRBV30
J gene: TRBJ1-1
CDR3 protein: AWTQMGTEAF

clone size: NA
V gene: TRBV14
J gene: TRBJ1-4
CDR3 protein: ASRPRDGLNEKLF

clone size: many
V gene: TRBV6-2/TRBV6-3
J gene: TRBJ1-5
CDR3 protein: ASSYPDYQPQH

clone size: NA
V gene: TRBV5-1
J gene: TRBJ1-2
CDR3 protein: ASSPQIAGSYGYT

clone size: few
V gene: TRBV27
J gene: TRBJ2-3
CDR3 protein: ASRLAASTDTQY

clone size: NA
V gene: TRBV6-1
J gene: TRBJ2-5
CDR3 protein: ASSEGGAGQETQY

clone size: many
V gene: TRBV28
J gene: TRBJ2-7
CDR3 protein: ASSRDPDPPEQY

clone size: few
V gene: TRBV5-6
J gene: TRBJ1-6
CDR3 protein: ASSQAAFNSPLH

clone size: many
V gene: TRBV6-1
J gene: TRBJ1-1
CDR3 protein: ASQRQLLNTEAF

clone size: few
V gene: TRBV4-1
J gene: TRBJ2-6
CDR3 protein: ASSPKGRYSGANVLT

clone size: few
V gene: TRBV12-3/TRBV12-4
J gene: TRBJ2-7
CDR3 protein: ASGEPPSYEQY

clone size: many
V gene: TRBV5-8
J gene: TRBJ2-1
CDR3 protein: ASSFVEYNEQF

clone size: few
V gene: TRBV19
J gene: TRBJ2-1
CDR3 protein: ASSPRHFNEQF

clone size: many
V gene: TRBV27
J gene: TRBJ1-3
CDR3 protein: ASRLGPNSGNTIY

clone size: many
V gene: TRBV28
J gene: TRBJ1-5
CDR3 protein: ASRQGSNQPQH